This note documents a single TCR beta chain sequence. Sequenced by immunoSEQ multiplex PCR; TCRdb stores in-frame clones only, minus some. The table shows some 64,000 clones, with just over 70% occurring only once. The length of the CDR3 is 16 residues. Per germline, CDR1 SGHVS and CDR2 FNYEAQ. V was shortened by 2 bases and J by 3 bases, with 15 bases between the two germline ends. This record belongs to a study of blood T cell repertoires in COVID-19. Study-wide background: COVID-19 samples from acute and convalescent phases originated in the United States, Italy and Spain.

This clonotype was sampled from a woman aged 55-69 years who had been exposed to COVID-19. This chain connects TRBV7-6 to TRBJ2-3; D is undetermined. Material: PBMCs or T cells enriched from blood (not recorded which). CDR3 sequence reads: CASSLIAPPRTDTQYF. CDR3 sequence (DNA): TGTGCCAGCAGCTTAATAGCCCCTCCGAGGACAGATACGCAGTATTTT.